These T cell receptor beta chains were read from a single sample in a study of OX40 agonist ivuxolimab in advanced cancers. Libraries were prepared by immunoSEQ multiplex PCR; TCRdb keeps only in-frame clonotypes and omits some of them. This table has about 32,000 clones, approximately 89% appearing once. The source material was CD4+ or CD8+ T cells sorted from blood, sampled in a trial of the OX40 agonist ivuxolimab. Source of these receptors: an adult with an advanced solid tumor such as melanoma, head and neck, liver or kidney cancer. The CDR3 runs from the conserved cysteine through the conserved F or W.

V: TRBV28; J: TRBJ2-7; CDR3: CASSPTTGGEAYEQYF
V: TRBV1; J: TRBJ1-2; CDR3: CTSSQDLHGGDYGYTF
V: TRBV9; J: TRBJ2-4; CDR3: CASSVASSLTDEWGIQYF
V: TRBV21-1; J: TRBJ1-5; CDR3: CASSKKKGTPNQPQHF
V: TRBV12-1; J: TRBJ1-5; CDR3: CASSFPATGTGDEPQHF
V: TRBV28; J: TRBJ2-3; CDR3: CASSLDPTASTDTQYF
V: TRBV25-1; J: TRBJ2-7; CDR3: CASSEVEGAFYEQYF
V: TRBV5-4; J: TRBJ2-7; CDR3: CASSLAGRYEQYF
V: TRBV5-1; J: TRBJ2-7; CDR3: CASSFGGTYEQYF
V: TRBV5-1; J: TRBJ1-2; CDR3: CASNSGQGSYGYTF
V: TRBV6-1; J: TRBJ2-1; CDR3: CASRYNEQFF
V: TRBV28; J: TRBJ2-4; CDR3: CASSPEVTVNIQYF
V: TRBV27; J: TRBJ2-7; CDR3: CASSPWTGVRYEQYF
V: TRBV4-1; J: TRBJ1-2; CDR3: CASSQVPGRPAYGYTF
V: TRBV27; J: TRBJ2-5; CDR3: CASSPEGESGETQYF
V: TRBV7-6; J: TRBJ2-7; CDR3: CASSLGGGLGEQYF
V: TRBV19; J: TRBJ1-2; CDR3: CASSGRTGGAAYGYTF
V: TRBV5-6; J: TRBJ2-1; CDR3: CASSPTQAGEQFF
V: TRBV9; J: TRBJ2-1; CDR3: CASSAFSGGAHNEQFF
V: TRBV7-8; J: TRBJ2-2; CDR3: CASSPLGSRANTGELFF
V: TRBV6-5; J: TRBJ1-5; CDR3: CASSYLEGVEGQPQHF
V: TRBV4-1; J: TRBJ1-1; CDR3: CASSQDPGTNTEAFF